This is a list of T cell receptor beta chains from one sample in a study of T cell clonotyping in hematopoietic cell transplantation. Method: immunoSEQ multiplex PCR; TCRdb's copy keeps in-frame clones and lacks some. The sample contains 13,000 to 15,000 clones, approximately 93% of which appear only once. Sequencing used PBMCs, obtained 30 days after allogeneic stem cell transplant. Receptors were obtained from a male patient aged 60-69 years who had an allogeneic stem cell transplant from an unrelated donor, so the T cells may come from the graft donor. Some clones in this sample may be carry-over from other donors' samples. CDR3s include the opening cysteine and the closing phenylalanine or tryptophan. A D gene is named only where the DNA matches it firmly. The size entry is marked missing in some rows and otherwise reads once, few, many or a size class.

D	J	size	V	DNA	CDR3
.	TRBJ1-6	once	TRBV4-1	TGCGCCAGCAGCCAATTACCGCAACAGGTGGGAAATTCACCCCTCCACTTT	CASSQLPQQVGNSPLHF
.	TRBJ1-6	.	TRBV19	TGTGCCAGTAGTATCGGCCATAGCAATAATTCACCCCTCCACTTT	CASSIGHSNNSPLHF
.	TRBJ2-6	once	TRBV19	TGTGCCAGTAGTATAGCTGGGGCCAACGTCCTGACTTTC	CASSIAGANVLTF
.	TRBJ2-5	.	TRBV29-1	TGCAGCGTTCTTGCGACCCAAGAGACCCAGTACTTC	CSVLATQETQYF
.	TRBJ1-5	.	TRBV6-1	TGTGCCAGCAGTCAGGGGTATAGCAATCAGCCCCAGCATTTT	CASSQGYSNQPQHF
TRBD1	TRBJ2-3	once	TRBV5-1	TGCGCCAGCAGCCCCGAGGGACAGGGTAATACAGATACGCAGTATTTT	CASSPEGQGNTDTQYF
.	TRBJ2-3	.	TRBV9	TGTGCCAGCAGCGTAGGGACGATGGTCACATGGGGGGCCACTCAGGGTACGCAGTATTTT	CASSVGTMVTWGATQGTQYF
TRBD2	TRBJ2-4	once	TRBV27	TGTGCCAGCAGTTTAGGGCCGGGACTAGCGGACCGAAGAGCCAAAAACATTCAGTACTTC	CASSLGPGLADRRAKNIQYF
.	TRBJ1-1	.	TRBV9	TGTGCCAGCAGCGTATTAGGGCAGGGTGAAGCTTTCTTT	CASSVLGQGEAFF
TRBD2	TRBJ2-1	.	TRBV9	TGTGCCAGCACCCGACTAGCGGGGGGAAAGAGCTCCTACAATGAGCAGTTCTTC	CASTRLAGGKSSYNEQFF
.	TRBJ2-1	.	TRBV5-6	TGTGCCAGCAGCTTTTTAAGTCGCAATGAGCAGTTCTTC	CASSFLSRNEQFF
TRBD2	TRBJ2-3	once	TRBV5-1	TGCGCCAGCAGCTCGACCGGAACGGGGGGGGGCACAGATACGCAGTATTTT	CASSSTGTGGGTDTQYF
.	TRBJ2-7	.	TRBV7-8	TGTGCCAGCAGCTTAACCTTCCCGGGACTGGGCTACGAGCAGTACTTC	CASSLTFPGLGYEQYF
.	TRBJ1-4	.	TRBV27	TGTGCCAGCAGTTTTTCTTTCGGTAATGAAAAACTGTTTTTT	CASSFSFGNEKLFF
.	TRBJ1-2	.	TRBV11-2	TGTGCCAGCAGCTTAGATCAGCAGGCGCATCTTGGCTACACCTTC	CASSLDQQAHLGYTF
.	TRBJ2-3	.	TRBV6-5	TGTGCCAGCAGTTACAGAGTCTCTAGCACAGATACGCAGTATTTT	CASSYRVSSTDTQYF
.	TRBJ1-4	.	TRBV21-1	TGTGCCAGCAGCAAAGCCCCCTACGGAGGCAGGGAAGCTCTTAATGAAAAACTGTTTTTT	CASSKAPYGGREALNEKLFF
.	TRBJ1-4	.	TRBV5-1	TGCGCCAGCAGCGCCCGTGGAGGCGGGGAAAAACTGTTTTTT	CASSARGGGEKLFF
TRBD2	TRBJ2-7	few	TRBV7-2	TGTGCCAGCAGCTCACTAGCGGGCACCTACGAGCAGTACTTC	CASSSLAGTYEQYF
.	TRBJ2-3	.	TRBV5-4	TGTGCCAGCAGCCGCCGGGACAGCACAGATACGCAGTATTTT	CASSRRDSTDTQYF
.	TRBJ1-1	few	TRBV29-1	TGCAGCGCTACCGGGACCCCGAGGACTGAAGCTTTCTTT	CSATGTPRTEAFF
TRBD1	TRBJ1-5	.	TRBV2	TGTGCCAGCAGTGAAGTGGCAGGGGGCCAGCCCCAGCATTTT	CASSEVAGGQPQHF
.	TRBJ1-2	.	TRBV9	TGTGCCAGCAGCCCGAACTCCGGGAGTAACTATGGCTACACCTTC	CASSPNSGSNYGYTF
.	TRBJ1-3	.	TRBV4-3	TGCGCCAGCAGCCAAGACACCTTGTTCTCTGGAAACACCATATATTTT	CASSQDTLFSGNTIYF
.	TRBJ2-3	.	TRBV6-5	TGTGCCAGCAGTTACAGGGGAGTTGGGGCAGATACGCAGTATTTT	CASSYRGVGADTQYF
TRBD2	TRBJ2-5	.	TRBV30	TGTGCCTGGAGTGTAATGTGGGAGGGAGGGGAGACCCAGTACTTC	CAWSVMWEGGETQYF
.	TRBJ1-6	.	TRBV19	TGTGCCAGTAGTGGGAGTTGGCTCGCGAGCTCCTATAATTCACCCCTCCACTTT	CASSGSWLASSYNSPLHF
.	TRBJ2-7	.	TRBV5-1	TGCGCCAGCAGCCAGCAAGGTATGGGGGACTACGAGCAGTACTTC	CASSQQGMGDYEQYF
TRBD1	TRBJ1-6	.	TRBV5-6	TGTGCCAGCAGCTTGAGGACAGGATATAATTCACCCCTCCACTTT	CASSLRTGYNSPLHF
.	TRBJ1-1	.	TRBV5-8	TGTGCCAGCAGCTTGTGGCGGGCGAACACTGAAGCTTTCTTT	CASSLWRANTEAFF
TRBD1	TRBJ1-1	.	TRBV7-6	TGTGCCAGCAGCCCCCGGGACAGAAAGAACACTGAAGCTTTCTTT	CASSPRDRKNTEAFF
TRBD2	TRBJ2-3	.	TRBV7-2	TGTGCCAGCAGCCTTGGTACTAGCGGGGACACAGATACGCAGTATTTT	CASSLGTSGDTDTQYF
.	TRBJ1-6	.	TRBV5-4	TGTGCCAGCAGGGCCAGAGAGGTTAATTCACCCCTCCACTTT	CASRAREVNSPLHF
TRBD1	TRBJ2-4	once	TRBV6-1	TGTGCCAGCAGTGATAGGGGACAGGGGGCCAAAAACATTCAGTACTTC	CASSDRGQGAKNIQYF
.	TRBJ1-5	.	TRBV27	TGTGCCAGCAGTTTAACCTCTTCTGGGGGGGATCAGCCCCAGCATTTT	CASSLTSSGGDQPQHF
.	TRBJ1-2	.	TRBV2	TGTGCCAGCAGTCCCCTGACCCTGGGCGGCTACACCTTC	CASSPLTLGGYTF
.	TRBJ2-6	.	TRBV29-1	TGCAGCATACAAGACTCTGGGGCCAACGTCCTGACTTTC	CSIQDSGANVLTF
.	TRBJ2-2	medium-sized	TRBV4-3	TGCGCCAGCAGCCAAAATACGGGGGCGACCGGGGAGCTGTTTTTT	CASSQNTGATGELFF
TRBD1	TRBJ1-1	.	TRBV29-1	TGCAGCGTCCAGGGGGCGGTCACTGAAGCTTTCTTT	CSVQGAVTEAFF
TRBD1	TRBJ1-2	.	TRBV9	TGTGCCAGCAGCGTAGGGACAGGGGGCACTAACTATGGCTACACCTTC	CASSVGTGGTNYGYTF
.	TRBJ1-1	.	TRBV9	TGTGCCAGCAGCGTAACGGGTTGGGGCACTGAAGCTTTCTTT	CASSVTGWGTEAFF
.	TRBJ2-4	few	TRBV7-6	TGTGCCAGCAGCCTCCTGAGTGGGAGAGACATTCAGTACTTC	CASSLLSGRDIQYF
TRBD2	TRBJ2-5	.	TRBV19	TGTGCCAGTAGTGACCCGGGACTACCGAAAGAGACCCAGTACTTC	CASSDPGLPKETQYF
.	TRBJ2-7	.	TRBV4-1	TGCGCCAGCAGCCGGGCAGTCTCCTACGAGCAGTACTTC	CASSRAVSYEQYF
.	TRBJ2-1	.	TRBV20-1	TGCAGTGCTAGTGTCTACAATGAGCAGTTCTTC	CSASVYNEQFF
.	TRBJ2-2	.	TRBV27	TGTGCCAGCAGCCTAGAGGCGAACACCGGGGAGCTGTTTTTT	CASSLEANTGELFF
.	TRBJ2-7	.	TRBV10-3	TGTGCCATCAGTCCCTCTTTTTACGAGCAGTACTTC	CAISPSFYEQYF
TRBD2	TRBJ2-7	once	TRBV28	TGTGCCAGCAGCCTACTAGCGGGGGAGCAGTACTTC	CASSLLAGEQYF